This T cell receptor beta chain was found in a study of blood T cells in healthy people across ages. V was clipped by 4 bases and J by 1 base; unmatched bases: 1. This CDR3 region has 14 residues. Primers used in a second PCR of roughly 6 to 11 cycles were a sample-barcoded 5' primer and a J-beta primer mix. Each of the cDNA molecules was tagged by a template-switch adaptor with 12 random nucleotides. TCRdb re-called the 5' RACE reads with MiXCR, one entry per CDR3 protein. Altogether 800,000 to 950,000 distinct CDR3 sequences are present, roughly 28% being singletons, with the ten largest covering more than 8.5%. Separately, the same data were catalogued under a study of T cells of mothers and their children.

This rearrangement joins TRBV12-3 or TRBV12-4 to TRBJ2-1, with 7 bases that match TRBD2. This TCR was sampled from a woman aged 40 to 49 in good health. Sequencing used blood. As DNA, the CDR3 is TGTGCCAGCAGTTCCGGGAGGTCCTACAATGAGCAGTTCTTC. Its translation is CASSSGRSYNEQFF.